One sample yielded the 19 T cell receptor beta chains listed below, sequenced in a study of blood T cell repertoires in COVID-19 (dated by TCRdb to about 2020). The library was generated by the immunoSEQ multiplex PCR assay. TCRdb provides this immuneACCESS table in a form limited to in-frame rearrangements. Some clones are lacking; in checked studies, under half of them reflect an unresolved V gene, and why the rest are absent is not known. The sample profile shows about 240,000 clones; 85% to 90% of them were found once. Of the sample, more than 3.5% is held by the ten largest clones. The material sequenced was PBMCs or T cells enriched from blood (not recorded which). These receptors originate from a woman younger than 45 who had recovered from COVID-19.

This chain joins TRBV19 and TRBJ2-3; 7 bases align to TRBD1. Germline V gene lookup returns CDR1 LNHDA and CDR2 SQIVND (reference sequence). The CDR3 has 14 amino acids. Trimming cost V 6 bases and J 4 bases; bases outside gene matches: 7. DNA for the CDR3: TGTGCCAGTAGGAGGGGGCGCGGGTCAGATACGCAGTATTTT. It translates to CASRRGRGSDTQYF.

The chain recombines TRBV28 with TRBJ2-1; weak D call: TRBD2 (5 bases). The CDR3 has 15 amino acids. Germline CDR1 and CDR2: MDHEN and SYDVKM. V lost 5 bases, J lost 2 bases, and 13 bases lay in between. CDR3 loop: CASSEMEVPYNEQFF. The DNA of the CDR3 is TGTGCCAGCAGTGAAATGGAGGTGCCCTACAATGAGCAGTTCTTC.

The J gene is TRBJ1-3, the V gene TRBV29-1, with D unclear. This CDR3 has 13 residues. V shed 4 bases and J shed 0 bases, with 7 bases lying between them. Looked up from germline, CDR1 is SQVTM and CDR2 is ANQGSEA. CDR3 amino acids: CSVGASSGNTIYF. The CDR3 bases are TGCAGCGTTGGGGCCTCCTCTGGAAACACCATATATTTT.

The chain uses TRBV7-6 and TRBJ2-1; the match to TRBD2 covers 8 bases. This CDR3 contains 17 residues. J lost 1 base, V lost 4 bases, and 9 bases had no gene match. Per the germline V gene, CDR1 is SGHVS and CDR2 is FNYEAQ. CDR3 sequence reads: CASSSVYSGKSYNEQFF. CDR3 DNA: TGTGCCAGCAGCTCCGTTTATAGCGGGAAGTCCTACAATGAGCAGTTCTTC.

CDR3 nucleotide sequence: TGTGCCAGTAGCGCGACAGGGGCTAACTATGGCTACACCTTC. It is translated as CASSATGANYGYTF. The rearrangement uses TRBV19 and TRBJ1-2; TRBD1 matches at 8 bases. The length of the CDR3 is 14 residues. V was pared by 6 bases and J by 0 bases, with 3 bases of the junction left unmatched. Germline V gene lookup returns CDR1 LNHDA and CDR2 SQIVND (reference sequence).

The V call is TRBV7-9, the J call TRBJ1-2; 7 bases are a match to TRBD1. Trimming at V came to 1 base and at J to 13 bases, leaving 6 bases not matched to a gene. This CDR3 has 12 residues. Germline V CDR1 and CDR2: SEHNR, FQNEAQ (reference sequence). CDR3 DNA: TGTGCCAGCAGCTTAGAAGGGGGCCCCCCCACCTTC. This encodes CASSLEGGPPTF.

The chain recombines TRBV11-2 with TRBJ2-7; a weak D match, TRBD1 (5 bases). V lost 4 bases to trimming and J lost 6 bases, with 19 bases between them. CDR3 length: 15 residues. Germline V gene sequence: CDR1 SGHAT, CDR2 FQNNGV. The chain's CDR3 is CASSSKGVNPSEQYF. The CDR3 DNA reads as TGTGCCAGCAGCTCTAAAGGGGTAAACCCCAGCGAGCAGTACTTC.

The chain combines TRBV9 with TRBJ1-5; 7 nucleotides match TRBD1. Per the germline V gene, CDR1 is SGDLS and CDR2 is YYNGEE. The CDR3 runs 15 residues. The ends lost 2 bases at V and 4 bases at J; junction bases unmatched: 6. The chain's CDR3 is CASSVTGDPNQPQHF. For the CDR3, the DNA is TGTGCCAGCAGCGTTACAGGGGACCCTAATCAGCCCCAGCATTTT.

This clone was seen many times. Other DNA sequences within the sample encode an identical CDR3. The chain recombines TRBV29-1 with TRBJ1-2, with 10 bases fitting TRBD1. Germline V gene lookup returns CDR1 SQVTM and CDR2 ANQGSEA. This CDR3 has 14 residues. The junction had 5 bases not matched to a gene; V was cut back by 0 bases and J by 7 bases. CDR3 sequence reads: CSVEEGQGVGGYTF. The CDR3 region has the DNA TGCAGCGTTGAAGAAGGACAGGGGGTGGGTGGCTACACCTTC.

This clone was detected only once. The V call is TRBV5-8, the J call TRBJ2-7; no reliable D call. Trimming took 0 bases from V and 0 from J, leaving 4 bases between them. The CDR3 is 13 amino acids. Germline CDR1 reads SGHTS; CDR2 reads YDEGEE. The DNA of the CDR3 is TGTGCCAGCAGCTTGGGACACTCCTACGAGCAGTACTTC. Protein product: CASSLGHSYEQYF.

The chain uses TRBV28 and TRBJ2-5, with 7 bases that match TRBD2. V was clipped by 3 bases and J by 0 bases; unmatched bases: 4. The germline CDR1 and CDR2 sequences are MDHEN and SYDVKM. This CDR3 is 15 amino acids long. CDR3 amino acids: CASSLEGGYQETQYF. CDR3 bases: TGTGCCAGCAGTTTGGAGGGAGGGTACCAAGAGACCCAGTACTTC.

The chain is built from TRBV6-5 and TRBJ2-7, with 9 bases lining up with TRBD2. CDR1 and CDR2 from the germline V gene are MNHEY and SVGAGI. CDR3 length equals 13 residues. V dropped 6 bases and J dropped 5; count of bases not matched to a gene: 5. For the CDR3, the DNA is TGTGCCAGCAGGGGAGCGGGGGGCCACGAGCAGTACTTC. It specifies CASRGAGGHEQYF.

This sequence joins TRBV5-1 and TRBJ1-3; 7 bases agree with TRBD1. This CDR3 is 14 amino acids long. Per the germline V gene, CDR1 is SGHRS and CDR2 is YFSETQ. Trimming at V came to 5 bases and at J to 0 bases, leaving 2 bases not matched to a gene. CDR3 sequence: CASRGTDSGNTIYF. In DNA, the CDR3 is TGCGCCAGCAGAGGGACAGACTCTGGAAACACCATATATTTT.

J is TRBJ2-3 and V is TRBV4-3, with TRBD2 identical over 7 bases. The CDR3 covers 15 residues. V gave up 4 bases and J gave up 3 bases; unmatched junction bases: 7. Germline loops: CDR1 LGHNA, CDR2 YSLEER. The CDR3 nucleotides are TGCGCCAGCAGCCGCAGCGGGGACTCGACAGATACGCAGTATTTT. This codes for CASSRSGDSTDTQYF.

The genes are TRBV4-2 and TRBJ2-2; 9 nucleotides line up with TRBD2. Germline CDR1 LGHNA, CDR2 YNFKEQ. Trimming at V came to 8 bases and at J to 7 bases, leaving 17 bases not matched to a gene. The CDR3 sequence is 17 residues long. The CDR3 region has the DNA TGTGCCAGCGGCACACCTATAATTGGGACTAGCTTCGGGGAGCTGTTTTTT. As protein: CASGTPIIGTSFGELFF.

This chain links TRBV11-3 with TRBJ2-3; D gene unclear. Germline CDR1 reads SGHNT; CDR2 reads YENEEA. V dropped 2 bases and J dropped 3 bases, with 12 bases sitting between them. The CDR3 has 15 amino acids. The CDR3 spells CASSLYPGSTDTQYF. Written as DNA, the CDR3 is TGTGCCAGCAGCTTATACCCAGGCTCTACAGATACGCAGTATTTT.

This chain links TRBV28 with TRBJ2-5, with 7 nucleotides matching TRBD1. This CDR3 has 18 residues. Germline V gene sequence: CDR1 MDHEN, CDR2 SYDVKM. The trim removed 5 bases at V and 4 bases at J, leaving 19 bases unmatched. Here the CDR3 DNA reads TGTGCCAGCAGTATCCCCCTGAGGGTTAGGGGGCTACGAGAGACCCAGTACTTC. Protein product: CASSIPLRVRGLRETQYF. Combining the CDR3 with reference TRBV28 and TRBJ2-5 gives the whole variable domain DVKVTQSSRYLVKRTGEKVFLECVQDMDHENMFWYRQDPGLGLRLIYFSYDVKMKEKGDIPEGYSVSREKKERFSLILESASTNQTSMYLCASSIPLRVRGLRETQYFGPGTRLLVL.

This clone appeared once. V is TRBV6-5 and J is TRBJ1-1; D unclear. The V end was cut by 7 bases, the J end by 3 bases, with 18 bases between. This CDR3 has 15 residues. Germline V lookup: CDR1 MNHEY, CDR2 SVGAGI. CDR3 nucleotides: TGTGCCAGCAACCTGGGCCCGGTCCTGGACACTGAAGCTTTCTTT. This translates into CASNLGPVLDTEAFF.

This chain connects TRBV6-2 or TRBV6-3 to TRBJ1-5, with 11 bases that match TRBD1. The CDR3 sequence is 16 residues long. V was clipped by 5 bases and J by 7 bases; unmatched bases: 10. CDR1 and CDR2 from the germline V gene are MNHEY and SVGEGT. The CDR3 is CASSIGTGGVLQPQHF. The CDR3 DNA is TGTGCCAGCAGTATCGGGACAGGGGGAGTTTTACAGCCCCAGCATTTT.